This TCR beta chain was sequenced in a study of OX40 agonist ivuxolimab in advanced cancers. Background on the study: In this cohort, patients received ivuxolimab, an agonistic anti-OX40 (CD134) antibody.

Points from the study as a whole: Fewer expanded clones were found on average in CD4+ than in CD8+ T cells.

Trimming pared 1 base from V and 8 bases from J, leaving 12 bases between. Germline values: CDR1 SGDLS, CDR2 YYNGEE. The CDR3 consists of 14 residues. Sampling times: baseline, cycle 4 day 1, cycle 7 day 1. The method was immunoSEQ multiplex PCR; TCRdb's version includes in-frame clones alone and lacks a portion of them. The top ten clones hold roughly 23% of a sample with 19,000 or so clones, roughly 87% of them seen once. This clone has only one observation. Its target is unknown. V usage is TRBV9 and J usage is TRBJ1-4; D perhaps matches TRBD1 (5 bases). The starting material was CD4+ or CD8+ T cells sorted from blood, obtained in a trial of the OX40 agonist ivuxolimab. The clonotype was recovered from an adult with an advanced solid tumor such as melanoma, head and neck, liver or kidney cancer. For the CDR3, the DNA is TGTGCCAGCAGCGTATTAGGGGAAGGAGAAAAACTGTTTTTT. It yields the protein CASSVLGEGEKLFF.